The T cell receptor (beta chain) under discussion was sequenced for a study of T-cell memory formation after mild COVID-19. Trimming removed 4 bases at V and 4 bases at J, with 16 bases between. CDR3 size: 15 residues. Germline assignment: CDR1 LGHNA and CDR2 YSLEER. General study findings and limits: The pre-infection memory compartment contained some responding clones, suggesting cross-reactive memory joined. Contracting clones from day 15 to 85 had balanced CD4/CD8; later expanders favoured CD4+.

TCRdb re-analysed the 5' RACE reads in MiXCR, keeping a single row per CDR3 protein. Of around 300,000 distinct CDR3 sequences listed, 14% are singletons. About this clonotype itself: The antigen is unknown.

V is TRBV4-3 and J is TRBJ1-1; D ambiguous. The sample comprised PBMCs or a T cell subset sorted from them (not recorded which). This receptor was taken from a young man who had mild COVID-19 (a few samples of this study predate the infection). Cell type and time point are not known. As DNA, the CDR3 is TGCGCCAGCAGCCGAGCGACATGGCTCGGCACTGAAGCTTTCTTT. Translating gives CASSRATWLGTEAFF.